This T cell receptor (beta chain) was observed in a study of identical twins. TCRdb ran MiXCR on the 5' RACE reads and lists one entry per CDR3 protein. This table holds 500,000 to 600,000 distinct CDR3 sequences, roughly a fifth found once. V gave up 10 bases and J gave up 6 bases, with 15 bases separating them. The length of the CDR3 is 12 residues. A further study also used this sample, focusing on T cells expressing NK-cell markers.

The TCR was taken from a woman aged 18-29 years in good health. Sequencing was done on a sample of CD4+ T cells sorted from blood. This rearrangement joins TRBV12-3 or TRBV12-4 to TRBJ1-2, with a weak D call TRBD1 (6 bases). CDR3 sequence reads: CATYRERDGYTF. The CDR3 DNA reads as TGTGCCACCTACAGGGAGAGGGATGGCTACACCTTC.